The 30 T cell receptor beta chains below come from one sample, sequenced in a study of technical replicates of blood from several donors. Measured with immunoSEQ multiplex PCR; TCRdb has only the in-frame clones, and not every one. The sample gives about 70,000 clones, 85% to 95% of which show up once; 0.25% is in the top ten. The sample comprised T cells isolated from PBMCs. The receptors come from a human donor in good health.

V usage is TRBV19 and J usage is TRBJ1-2; no firm D call. Trimming shortened V by 4 bases and J by 5 bases, and 17 bases separated the two germline ends. CDR3 length equals 15 residues. Germline V CDR1 and CDR2: LNHDA, SQIVND (reference sequence). CDR3 loop: CASSTGRDTYYGYTF. The CDR3 region has the DNA TGTGCCAGTAGTACCGGGAGAGACACCTATTATGGCTACACCTTC.

Notes on this clone: Relative to the germline gene, one junction end is altered; a read error may explain this. The chain recombines TRBV2 with TRBJ1-5, with a weak D call TRBD1 (5 bases). In germline, CDR1 is SNHLY, CDR2 FYNNEI. The CDR3 loop spans 14 amino acids. The CDR3 is CASREDRANQPQHF. The CDR3 DNA reads as TGTGCCAGCAGGGAAGACAGAGCCAATCAGCCCCAGCATTTT.

The V and J genes are TRBV25-1 and TRBJ2-7; maybe TRBD2 (7 bases). The germline V gene encodes CDR1 MGHDK and CDR2 SYGVNS. Trimming shortened V by 6 bases and J by 0 bases, and 24 bases separated the two germline ends. This CDR3 comprises 18 residues. The CDR3 DNA reads TGTGCCAGCAGAGCTTATGGTTCGGGGGGCGACTTCTCCTACGAGCAGTACTTC. Protein product: CASRAYGSGGDFSYEQYF.

The chain uses TRBV27 and TRBJ1-5, with no clear D. Germline CDR1 reads MNHEY; CDR2 reads SMNVEV (reference sequence). The CDR3 has 12 amino acids. The V end lost 3 bases, the J end lost 5 bases, and 5 bases lay between the germline ends. CDR3 sequence (DNA): TGTGCCAGCAGTTTTCTATATCAGCCCCAGCATTTT. It codes for CASSFLYQPQHF.

The V call is TRBV10-1, the J call TRBJ2-1, with D perhaps matching TRBD1 (5 bases). V was pared by 3 bases and J by 6 bases, with 9 bases between. The CDR3 is made up of 13 amino acids. The V gene's germline CDR1 is WNHNN and CDR2 SYGVQD (reference sequence). CDR3 in DNA: TGCGCCAGCAGTGACGTTGGGGCCAATGAGCAGTTCTTC. It yields the protein CASSDVGANEQFF.

The rearrangement links TRBV5-1 to TRBJ2-2; 8 nucleotides align to TRBD2. In germline, CDR1 is SGHRS, CDR2 YFSETQ. The CDR3 loop spans 18 amino acids. Germline trimming cut 0 bases from V and 5 bases from J; bases unmatched to any gene: 12. CDR3 protein: CASSLAALAGISTGELFF. CDR3 DNA: TGCGCCAGCAGCTTGGCTGCGTTAGCGGGGATTTCTACCGGGGAGCTGTTTTTT.

The chain carries TRBV10-3 and TRBJ1-1; TRBD1 might be the D (5 bases). V lost 2 bases and J 1 base, leaving 11 bases between the germline ends. This CDR3 is 15 amino acids long. Per germline, CDR1 ENHRY and CDR2 SYGVKD. The CDR3 nucleotides are TGTGCCATCAGTGAGGAAGGGGTGAAGAACACTGAAGCTTTCTTT. Translation: CAISEEGVKNTEAFF.

The chain links TRBV5-1 to TRBJ1-2; D is uncertain. V was shortened by 0 bases and J by 4 bases, with 13 bases between the two germline ends. The CDR3 runs to 15 residues. Germline lookup yields CDR1 SGHRS and CDR2 YFSETQ. This chain's CDR3 is CASSLASAGGYGYTF. CDR3 DNA: TGCGCCAGCAGCTTGGCCTCAGCAGGAGGCTATGGCTACACCTTC.

V gene TRBV10-3 combines with J gene TRBJ2-2; D not resolved. The CDR3 is made up of 15 amino acids. Germline CDR1 is ENHRY and CDR2 is SYGVKD. The CDR3 protein is CAIGRVGVNTGELFF. The CDR3 region has the DNA TGTGCGATCGGGCGTGTGGGCGTGAACACCGGGGAGCTGTTTTTT.

The chain carries TRBV14 and TRBJ2-3; a possible D gene is TRBD1 (7 bases). V was shortened by 1 base and J by 3 bases, with 14 bases between the two germline ends. The CDR3 has 16 residues. Germline V gene data show CDR1 as SGHDN and CDR2 as FVKESK. This CDR3 reads CASSQVPGGRTDTQYF. For the CDR3, the DNA is TGTGCCAGCAGCCAAGTTCCAGGGGGGAGGACAGATACGCAGTATTTT. Combining the CDR3 with reference TRBV14 and TRBJ2-3 gives the whole variable domain EAGVTQFPSHSVIEKGQTVTLRCDPISGHDNLYWYRRVMGKEIKFLLHFVKESKQDESGMPNNRFLAERTGGTYSTLKVQPAELEDSGVYFCASSQVPGGRTDTQYFGPGTRLTVL.

V gene TRBV25-1 combines with J gene TRBJ1-3; weak D call: TRBD1 (6 bases). Germline V gene data show CDR1 as MGHDK and CDR2 as SYGVNS. This CDR3 is built from 11 residues. Trimming took 8 bases from V and 5 from J, leaving 7 bases between them. Here the CDR3 reads CASRDRNTIYF. As DNA, the CDR3 is TGTGCCAGCCGGGACAGAAACACCATATATTTT.

The chain joins TRBV4-2 to TRBJ1-6; D is perhaps TRBD1 (5 bases). The CDR3 length is 18 residues. The germline V and J ends were trimmed by 1 base and 8 bases, with 21 bases remaining between them. The V gene's germline CDR1 is LGHNA and CDR2 YNFKEQ. Written as DNA, the CDR3 is TGTGCCAGCAGCCAAGTATTTCGGGGGAAGGTGGAGGATTCACCCCTCCACTTT. Its translation is CASSQVFRGKVEDSPLHF.

This chain links TRBV7-8 with TRBJ2-3; TRBD2 aligns across 7 bases. Germline V gene lookup returns CDR1 SGHVS and CDR2 FQNEAQ. J gave up 6 bases and V 6 bases, and 24 bases lay outside the gene matches. The CDR3 is 19 residues long. The CDR3 coding sequence is TGTGCCAGCAGTTTGGCCTTCCTGGGGACTACGCCACCGTGGGATACGCAGTATTTT. This gives the protein CASSLAFLGTTPPWDTQYF.

The genes are TRBV5-6 and TRBJ2-1; 10 bases match TRBD2. The V segment lost 4 bases and the J segment 8 bases; nucleotides outside the gene matches: 12. Germline V CDR1 and CDR2: SGHDT, YYEEEE. The CDR3 length is 16 residues. CDR3 amino acids: CASSQTLAGDIDEQFF. CDR3 nucleotides: TGTGCCAGCAGCCAGACCCTAGCGGGAGATATCGATGAGCAGTTCTTC.

V usage is TRBV5-1 and J usage is TRBJ2-2, with 8 bases identical to TRBD1. CDR3 size: 18 residues. The germline gives CDR1 SGHRS, CDR2 YFSETQ. J gave up 1 base and V 0 bases, and 8 bases lay outside the gene matches. CDR3 residues: CASSLAGTGVLNTGELFF. In nucleotides, the CDR3 is TGCGCCAGCAGCTTGGCCGGGACAGGAGTCTTGAACACCGGGGAGCTGTTTTTT.

This sequence joins TRBV7-9 and TRBJ1-5, with D possibly matching TRBD1 (6 bases). This CDR3 spans 13 amino acids. CDR1 SEHNR and CDR2 FQNEAQ come from the germline V gene (reference sequence). The V and J ends lost 5 bases and 4 bases respectively, with 9 bases between them. The DNA for the CDR3 is TGTGCCAGCAGCCCCCAGGGGAATCAGCCCCAGCATTTT. Protein sequence: CASSPQGNQPQHF.

The genes are TRBV9 and TRBJ2-5, with TRBD1 as a possible D gene (5 bases). From germline, CDR1 is SGDLS and CDR2 YYNGEE. V was pared by 4 bases and J by 5 bases, with 21 bases between. This CDR3 has 16 amino acids. CDR3 sequence reads: CASSPAGHRNRETQYF. CDR3 nucleotide sequence: TGTGCCAGCAGCCCAGCAGGGCACAGGAACCGGGAGACCCAGTACTTC.

The chain uses TRBV21-1 and TRBJ2-6; the table's D call TRBD2 went unverified against the DNA. TRBV21-1 is deemed a pseudogene. This CDR3 is 15 amino acids long. CDR3 sequence (DNA): TGTGCCAGCCCCCAACCGGGCTCTGGGGCCAACGTCCTGACTTTC. It specifies CASPQPGSGANVLTF.

The chain combines TRBV6-1 with TRBJ2-7; D may be TRBD1 (5 bases). V lost 7 bases and J 3 bases, leaving 19 bases between the germline ends. This CDR3 is 15 amino acids long. CDR1 and CDR2 from the germline V gene are MNHNS and SASEGT. The CDR3 sequence: CASTLSDTRVYEQYF. CDR3 DNA sequence: TGTGCCAGCACCCTATCGGACACCCGAGTCTACGAGCAGTACTTC.

The table lists this clone with a count of one. This chain connects TRBV27 to TRBJ1-3, with D possibly TRBD1 on 5 matching bases. The CDR3 extends over 13 amino acids. V dropped 2 bases and J dropped 4 bases, with 6 bases sitting between them. The germline V gene encodes CDR1 MNHEY and CDR2 SMNVEV (reference sequence). The CDR3 DNA is TGTGCCAGCAGTTTACGACAGGGAAACACCATATATTTT. Protein sequence: CASSLRQGNTIYF.

The gene calls are TRBV11-2 and TRBJ2-7, with TRBD2 identical over 10 bases. Germline lookup yields CDR1 SGHAT and CDR2 FQNNGV. V lost 2 bases and J lost 5; bases outside the gene matches: 6. This CDR3 is 15 amino acids long. In DNA form, the CDR3 reads TGTGCCAGCAGCTTACTCAGCGGGAGGGTCCACGAGCAGTACTTC. Amino acids: CASSLLSGRVHEQYF. Looking up the rest from reference TRBV11-2 and TRBJ2-7 gives the full variable domain: EAGVAQSPRYKIIEKRQSVAFWCNPISGHATLYWYQQILGQGPKLLIQFQNNGVVDDSQLPKDRFSAERLKGVDSTLKIQPAKLEDSAVYLCASSLLSGRVHEQYFGPGTRLTVT.

The chain is built from TRBV10-3 and TRBJ1-5; D gene unclear. V lost 3 bases, J lost 6 bases, and 6 bases lay in between. CDR3 length: 12 residues. CDR1 and CDR2 (germline): ENHRY, SYGVKD. For the CDR3, the DNA is TGTGCCATCAGTGAATACGGTCAGCCCCAGCATTTT. It yields the protein CAISEYGQPQHF.

The genes are TRBV4-1 and TRBJ2-7, with 7 bases identical to TRBD1. The CDR3 consists of 16 residues. The V gene end was trimmed by 4 bases and the J gene end by 2 bases; junction bases not matched to a gene: 11. Looked up from germline, CDR1 is MGHRA and CDR2 is YSYEKL. As DNA, the CDR3 is TGCGCCAGCAGCCCCCCTAGGGGGCCCTCAGCCTACGAGCAGTACTTC. Translated, it gives CASSPPRGPSAYEQYF.

This clone has a single count. The chain couples TRBV4-1 to TRBJ2-1; D perhaps matches TRBD1 (6 bases). The length of the CDR3 is 16 residues. Germline loops: CDR1 MGHRA, CDR2 YSYEKL. The ends were cut back, 3 bases at V and 6 bases at J, with 18 bases in the middle. This CDR3 reads CASSQDQLGTSNEQFF. For the CDR3, the DNA is TGCGCCAGCAGCCAGGATCAACTAGGGACAAGCAATGAGCAGTTCTTC.

The chain employs TRBV4-1 and TRBJ1-1, with D unclear. The V and J ends lost 0 bases and 1 base respectively, with 6 bases between them. This CDR3 is 14 amino acids long. Germline V lookup: CDR1 MGHRA, CDR2 YSYEKL. CDR3 sequence reads: CASSQEGRNTEAFF. The CDR3 bases are TGCGCCAGCAGCCAAGAGGGCAGGAACACTGAAGCTTTCTTT.

On this clone: Germline and junction disagree at one end, which may indicate a read error. The chain joins TRBV28 to TRBJ1-2; no clear D. Germline lookup yields CDR1 MDHEN and CDR2 SYDVKM. This CDR3 is built from 11 residues. The CDR3 reads CASRYAGITFF. CDR3 nucleotide sequence: TGTGCCAGCAGGTACGCCGGGATCACTTTCTTC.

The V and J genes are TRBV29-1 and TRBJ2-3, with 9 nucleotides matching TRBD2. Germline V gene sequence: CDR1 SQVTM, CDR2 ANQGSEA. The V and J ends lost 1 base and 0 bases, in that order; junction bases with no gene match: 5. The CDR3 runs 16 residues. In DNA form, the CDR3 reads TGCAGCGTTGAAGGTCGACTAGCGGCTAGCACAGATACGCAGTATTTT. Translated, it gives CSVEGRLAASTDTQYF.

This clone was seen a handful of times. V gene TRBV28 combines with J gene TRBJ2-1; D may be TRBD1 (6 bases). With 7 bases removed from V and 12 bases from J, the gap between germline ends came to 16 bases. The CDR3 totals 12 residues. Germline V lookup: CDR1 MDHEN, CDR2 SYDVKM. CDR3 in DNA: TGTGCCAGCAATACAAGGGACAACGTGCAGTTCTTC. This encodes CASNTRDNVQFF.

This sequence joins TRBV6-6 and TRBJ1-4; 7 bases match TRBD1. The CDR3 has 16 residues. Germline loops: CDR1 MNHNY, CDR2 SVGAGI (reference sequence). V was clipped by 5 bases and J by 6 bases; unmatched bases: 12. The CDR3 sequence is CASSRRGRTGYEKLFF. The CDR3 DNA sequence: TGTGCCAGCAGTCGGCGAGGTAGGACAGGATATGAAAAACTGTTTTTT.

The chain joins TRBV4-1 to TRBJ1-5, with 7 nucleotides matching TRBD1. V was clipped by 5 bases and J by 0 bases; unmatched bases: 7. CDR1 is MGHRA, CDR2 YSYEKL, per germline. The CDR3 is made up of 16 amino acids. The CDR3 bases are TGCGCCAGCAGCGTCGAGACAGGGAATAGCAATCAGCCCCAGCATTTT. Translation gives CASSVETGNSNQPQHF.